The T cell receptor (beta chain) under discussion was sequenced for a study of post-analysis software for immune sequencing data. Regarding this clonotype: Its antigen is unidentified.

Study-level results: Pronounced co-clustering by F measure was evident among identically batched samples. Included in a set of a few TRBV segments more frequent in patients than controls were TRBV5-6, TRBV5-1 and TRBV20-1.

Included in the TCR beta cDNA libraries were unique molecular identifiers. Each sample of about 0.9 to 11 million input T cells yielded 500,000 or so cDNA molecules, so each molecule approximated one T cell. Each CDR3 protein gets one entry after TCRdb re-called the PCR reads with MiXCR. Of about 770,000 distinct CDR3 sequences in the sample, more than 45% were seen once. The CDR3 is made up of 15 amino acids. Germline assignment: CDR1 LGHNT and CDR2 FRNRAP. Trimming took 1 base from V and 1 from J; bases not matched to a gene: 2. The chain joins TRBV12-5 to TRBJ2-3; 7 bases are a match to TRBD2. The sequence was obtained from a girl aged 5-17 years with multiple sclerosis. Sequenced sample: blood. The CDR3 reads CASGLDLAGTDTQYF. CDR3 bases: TGTGCTAGTGGTTTGGATCTAGCGGGCACAGATACGCAGTATTTT.